One and the same sample provided the 8 T cell receptor beta chains below, sequenced in a study of T-cell reconstitution after alpha-beta-depleted transplantation in children. The library targeted TCRbeta and was prepared with unique molecular identifiers. TCRdb processed the PCR reads anew with MiXCR; each CDR3 protein has one entry. The top ten clones hold around two fifths of a sample with about 210,000 distinct CDR3 sequences, roughly a sixth of them seen once. This specimen was PBMCs, mostly from graft donor cells, taken 360 days after TCRalphabeta/CD19-depleted stem cell transplant. The origin of the receptors is a male patient aged 2 to 10 who had a stem cell transplant for acute lymphoblastic leukemia, so the T cells may come from the graft donor.

The chain is built from TRBV27 and TRBJ2-2; D may correspond to TRBD1 or TRBD2 (5 bases each). This CDR3 contains 15 residues. The V gene's germline CDR1 is MNHEY and CDR2 SMNVEV (reference sequence). V lost 3 bases and J lost 4, with 12 bases in between. DNA for the CDR3: TGTGCCAGCAGTTTTGAGGGGCCTAGCACCGGGGAGCTGTTTTTT. Its translation: CASSFEGPSTGELFF.

In DNA form, the CDR3 reads TGTGCCAGCAGCGCCCTAGTACGCTCTGGGGCCAACGTCCTGACTTTC. The encoded protein is CASSALVRSGANVLTF. This chain joins TRBV7-9 and TRBJ2-6; D uncertain. Germline assignment: CDR1 SEHNR and CDR2 FQNEAQ (reference sequence). Trimming removed 5 bases from V and 0 bases from J, with 11 bases in between. This CDR3 contains 16 residues. Full variable domain (outside the CDR3, taken from reference TRBV7-9 and TRBJ2-6): DTGVSQNPRHKITKRGQNVTFRCDPISEHNRLYWYRQTLGQGPEFLTYFQNEAQLEKSRLLSDRFSAERPKGSFSTLEIQRTEQGDSAMYLCASSALVRSGANVLTFGAGSRLTVL.

This clonotype was seen only a few times. The rearrangement joins TRBV11-2 to TRBJ2-7; D might be TRBD1 or TRBD2, each matching 5 bases. V lost 3 bases and J lost 2, with 11 bases in between. This CDR3 region has 14 residues. Germline V lookup: CDR1 SGHAT, CDR2 FQNNGV. CDR3 in DNA: TGTGCCAGCAGCTTGAGGGGATTCGCCTACGAGCAGTACTTC. This gives the protein CASSLRGFAYEQYF. The full variable domain, rest sourced from reference TRBV11-2 and TRBJ2-7, is EAGVAQSPRYKIIEKRQSVAFWCNPISGHATLYWYQQILGQGPKLLIQFQNNGVVDDSQLPKDRFSAERLKGVDSTLKIQPAKLEDSAVYLCASSLRGFAYEQYFGPGTRLTVT.

This chain joins TRBV15 and TRBJ2-1, with 8 bases aligning to TRBD1. The CDR3 has 17 residues. Germline loops: CDR1 LNHNV, CDR2 YYDKDF (reference sequence). After removal of 0 bases from V and 5 bases from J, the junction contained 9 bases not matched to a gene. The CDR3 reads CATSRDAGRGRDNEQFF. The CDR3, as DNA: TGTGCCACCAGCAGAGATGCGGGCAGGGGGCGAGACAATGAGCAGTTCTTC.

This clonotype appeared a few times. The genes are TRBV7-6 and TRBJ1-1; D perhaps matches TRBD1 (5 bases). The CDR3 runs to 13 residues. Germline loops: CDR1 SGHVS, CDR2 FNYEAQ. The V and J ends lost 0 bases and 6 bases respectively, with 8 bases between them. Here the CDR3 DNA reads TGTGCCAGCAGCTTAGCGCAGGGTCCTGAAGCTTTCTTT. Protein: CASSLAQGPEAFF. The variable domain in full, completed from reference TRBV7-6 and TRBJ1-1, reads GAGVSQSPRYKVTKRGQDVALRCDPISGHVSLYWYRQALGQGPEFLTYFNYEAQQDKSGLPNDRFSAERPEGSISTLTIQRTEQRDSAMYRCASSLAQGPEAFFGQGTRLTVV.

This clonotype turned up a few times. The CDR3 loop is CSARAPPTSGGPLGSEQYF. CDR3 in DNA: TGCAGTGCTAGAGCCCCACCGACTAGCGGGGGCCCCTTGGGGTCCGAACAGTACTTC. The V gene is TRBV20-1, the J gene TRBJ2-7, with TRBD2 matching 12 bases. CDR3 length: 19 amino acids. V lost 1 base, J lost 10 bases, and 23 bases stayed unmatched. Germline CDR1 reads DFQATT; CDR2 reads SNEGSKA (reference sequence).

J is TRBJ1-1 and V is TRBV19; TRBD1 aligns across 12 bases. The germline V gene has CDR1 LNHDA and CDR2 SQIVND (reference sequence). V trimming: 5 bases; J trimming: 4 bases; junction bases outside the gene matches: 8. This CDR3 region has 16 residues. The CDR3 spells CASSVLAGQGATEAFF. CDR3 coding DNA: TGTGCCAGTAGTGTCCTTGCGGGACAGGGGGCCACTGAAGCTTTCTTT.

The genes are TRBV6-2 or TRBV6-3 and TRBJ2-7, with D perhaps given as TRBD1 or TRBD2 (5 bases each). The CDR3 loop spans 14 amino acids. From germline, CDR1 is MNHEY and CDR2 SVGEGT. The V end lost 1 base, the J end lost 2 bases, and 9 bases lay between the germline ends. CDR3 amino acids: CASSYYGATYEQYF. The CDR3 nucleotides read TGTGCCAGCAGTTACTACGGGGCTACCTACGAGCAGTACTTC.